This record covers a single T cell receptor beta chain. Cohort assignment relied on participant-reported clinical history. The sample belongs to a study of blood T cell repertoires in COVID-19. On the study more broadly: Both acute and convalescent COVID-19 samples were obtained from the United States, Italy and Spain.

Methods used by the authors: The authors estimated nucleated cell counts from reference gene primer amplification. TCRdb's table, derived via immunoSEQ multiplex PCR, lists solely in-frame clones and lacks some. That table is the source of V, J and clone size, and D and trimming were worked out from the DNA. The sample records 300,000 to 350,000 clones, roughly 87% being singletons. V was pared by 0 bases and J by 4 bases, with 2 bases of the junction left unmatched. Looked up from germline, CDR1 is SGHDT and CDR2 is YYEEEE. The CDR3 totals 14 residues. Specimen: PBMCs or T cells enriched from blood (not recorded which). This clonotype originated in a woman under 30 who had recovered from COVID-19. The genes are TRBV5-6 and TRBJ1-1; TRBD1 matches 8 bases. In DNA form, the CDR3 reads TGTGCCAGCAGCTTGGCAGGGGGCGGCACTGAAGCTTTCTTT. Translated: CASSLAGGGTEAFF.